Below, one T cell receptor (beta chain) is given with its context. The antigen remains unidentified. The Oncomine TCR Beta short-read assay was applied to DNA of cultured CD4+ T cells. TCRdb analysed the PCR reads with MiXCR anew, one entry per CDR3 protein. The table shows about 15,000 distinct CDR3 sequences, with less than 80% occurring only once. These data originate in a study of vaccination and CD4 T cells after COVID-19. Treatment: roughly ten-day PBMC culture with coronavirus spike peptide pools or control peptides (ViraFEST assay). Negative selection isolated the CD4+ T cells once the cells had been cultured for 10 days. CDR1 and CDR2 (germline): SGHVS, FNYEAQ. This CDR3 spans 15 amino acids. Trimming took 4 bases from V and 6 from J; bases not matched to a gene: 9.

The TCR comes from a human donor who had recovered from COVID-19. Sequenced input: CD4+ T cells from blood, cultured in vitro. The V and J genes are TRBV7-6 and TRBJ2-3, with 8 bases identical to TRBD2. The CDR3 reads CASSSSGGGPDTQYF. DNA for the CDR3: TGTGCCAGCAGCTCAAGCGGGGGCGGCCCCGATACGCAGTATTTT.